The clone carrying this T cell receptor (beta chain) showed up just a few times. The antigen remains unidentified. This entry comes from a study of T-cell memory formation after mild COVID-19. Findings of the study overall: Memory sampled before infection contained some responding clones, suggesting cross-reactive memory joined. Confirmation of SARS-CoV-2 specificity was lacking for second-wave clones peaking day 37.

TCRdb itself ran the 5' RACE reads through MiXCR, one entry per CDR3 protein. In the table there are a few hundred thousand distinct CDR3 sequences, 19% of which are singletons. This CDR3 contains 14 residues. V lost 3 bases to trimming and J lost 10 bases, with 13 bases between them. CDR1 SGHTA and CDR2 FQGTGA come from the germline V gene. The chain uses TRBV7-3 and TRBJ1-6, with D perhaps matching TRBD1 (6 bases). The sequencing sample was made of PBMCs or a T cell subset sorted from them (not recorded which). This clonotype originated in a man younger than 35 who had mild COVID-19 (a few samples of this study predate the infection). Cell type and time point are not known. CDR3 protein: CASSFTGLGSPLHF. DNA for the CDR3: TGTGCCAGCAGCTTTACAGGGCTGGGGTCACCCCTCCACTTT.